The 30 T cell receptor beta chains reported below all come from one sample, sequenced in a study of cytomegalovirus exposure and HLA in healthy donors. Use of 60 Vbeta and 13 Jbeta primers characterized the PCR. The data were produced by immunoSEQ multiplex PCR, yet TCRdb's version contains in-frame clones alone and is incomplete. The table lists around 160,000 clones, 70% to 80% of them singletons, with more than 10% in the top ten. What was sequenced was PBMCs. Every receptor here comes from a man aged 40-49 years in good health and CMV-seropositive.

The chain is built from TRBV11-2 and TRBJ1-2; TRBD1 matches 7 bases. Germline CDR1 and CDR2: SGHAT and FQNNGV. V trimming: 1 base; J trimming: 5 bases; junction bases outside the gene matches: 7. The CDR3 runs 15 residues. The CDR3 region is CASSLARDSIYGYTF. Written as DNA, the CDR3 is TGTGCCAGCAGCTTAGCTCGGGACAGCATTTATGGCTACACCTTC.

This sequence joins TRBV5-4 and TRBJ2-1, with 16 bases matching TRBD2. There are 15 residues in the CDR3. V was clipped by 6 bases and J by 10 bases; unmatched bases: 7. Germline CDR1 is SGHNT and CDR2 is YYREEE (reference sequence). CDR3 sequence (DNA): TGTGCCAGCACCACTGGGACTAGCGGGAGGGGCGAGCAGTTCTTC. Translation: CASTTGTSGRGEQFF. Together with reference TRBV5-4 and TRBJ2-1, the CDR3 gives the full variable domain: ETGVTQSPTHLIKTRGQQVTLRCSSQSGHNTVSWYQQALGQGPQFIFQYYREEENGRGNFPPRFSGLQFPNYSSELNVNALELDDSALYLCASTTGTSGRGEQFFGPGTRLTVL.

A word on this clone: The sample carries other DNA sequences with the same CDR3. The genes are TRBV5-1 and TRBJ2-5, with 7 bases matching TRBD1. The CDR3 runs to 14 residues. The junction had 0 bases not matched to a gene; V was cut back by 0 bases and J by 1 base. Germline V gene data show CDR1 as SGHRS and CDR2 as YFSETQ. CDR3 protein: CASSLAGGQETQYF. As DNA, the CDR3 is TGCGCCAGCAGCTTGGCAGGGGGCCAAGAGACCCAGTACTTC.

A few counts support this clone. This chain links TRBV12-5 with TRBJ2-2; 7 positions agree with TRBD2. V trimming: 2 bases; J trimming: 0 bases; junction bases outside the gene matches: 6. The CDR3 contains 17 residues. Germline-derived CDR1 and CDR2 are LGHNT and FRNRAP. The CDR3 bases are TGTGCTAGTGGTTTGCCGGGACTAATCGCGAACACCGGGGAGCTGTTTTTT. Its protein product is CASGLPGLIANTGELFF.

J is TRBJ2-3 and V is TRBV7-9, with a possible D match to TRBD2 (5 bases). The CDR3 has 12 residues. The germline V gene has CDR1 SEHNR and CDR2 FQNEAQ (reference sequence). Trimming took off 5 bases at V and 8 bases at J, with 11 bases between the two ends. The CDR3 coding sequence is TGTGCCAGCAGCCCCCCGAGCGGTACGCAGTATTTT. This sequence encodes CASSPPSGTQYF.

This rearrangement joins TRBV5-8 to TRBJ2-3; TRBD1 aligns across 9 bases. CDR3 length: 15 amino acids. V shed 1 base and J 1 base; nucleotides not matched to a gene: 1. CDR1 SGHTS and CDR2 YDEGEE come from the germline V gene. Written as DNA, the CDR3 is TGTGCCAGCAGCTTGCGACAGGGGGGCACAGATACGCAGTATTTT. It specifies CASSLRQGGTDTQYF.

This clone was seen just once. This chain links TRBV28 with TRBJ1-5; D not resolved. This CDR3 comprises 12 residues. V was pared by 8 bases and J by 6 bases, with 11 bases between. CDR1 is MDHEN and CDR2 is SYDVKM in the germline V gene. CDR3 in amino acids: CASAPPGQPQHF. CDR3 DNA: TGTGCCAGCGCACCCCCGGGTCAGCCCCAGCATTTT.

This chain joins TRBV5-1 and TRBJ1-2; the match to TRBD1 covers 9 bases. V lost 4 bases to trimming and J lost 2 bases; unmatched junction nucleotides: 6. This CDR3 contains 15 residues. Looked up from germline, CDR1 is SGHRS and CDR2 is YFSETQ. The CDR3: CASSEGQGGNYGYTF. In DNA, the CDR3 is TGCGCCAGCAGCGAGGGACAGGGCGGCAACTATGGCTACACCTTC.

This sequence joins TRBV5-1 and TRBJ1-1, with 7 bases that match TRBD1. Germline trimming cut 0 bases from V and 0 bases from J; bases unmatched to any gene: 5. The CDR3 consists of 16 residues. Looked up from germline, CDR1 is SGHRS and CDR2 is YFSETQ. The CDR3 reads CASSLAGGTVNTEAFF. DNA of the CDR3: TGCGCCAGCAGCTTGGCCGGTGGGACAGTGAACACTGAAGCTTTCTTT.

This clone occurred a few times. The rearrangement links TRBV7-2 to TRBJ2-1; 10 bases align to TRBD2. The CDR3 runs to 16 residues. Germline lookup yields CDR1 SGHTA and CDR2 FQGNSA. V dropped 5 bases and J dropped 4; count of bases not matched to a gene: 8. The DNA of the CDR3 is TGTGCCAGCAGCCACAGCAGCGGGAGGGCGTACAATGAGCAGTTCTTC. Its translation is CASSHSSGRAYNEQFF.

This chain joins TRBV27 and TRBJ1-2; no clear D. Trimming removed 7 bases at V and 1 base at J, with 19 bases between. CDR3 size: 16 residues. The germline gives CDR1 MNHEY, CDR2 SMNVEV (reference sequence). In nucleotides, the CDR3 is TGTGCCAGCACCCCCCTGTGGGGAGATGGTAACTATGGCTACACCTTC. The encoded protein is CASTPLWGDGNYGYTF.

In its sample, this clone was seen a few times. The V gene is TRBV19, the J gene TRBJ2-1, with D hard to call. CDR1 and CDR2 from the germline V gene are LNHDA and SQIVND (reference sequence). V dropped 5 bases and J dropped 7 bases, with 6 bases sitting between them. CDR3 size: 11 residues. This chain's CDR3 is CASSLGNEQFF. The CDR3 nucleotides are TGTGCCAGTAGTCTCGGGAATGAGCAGTTCTTC.

Only a few counts were recorded for this clone. The V and J genes are TRBV4-3 and TRBJ2-3; D remains unclear. This CDR3 has 14 residues. With 4 bases removed from V and 2 bases from J, the gap between germline ends came to 10 bases. Per the germline V gene, CDR1 is LGHNA and CDR2 is YSLEER. In DNA form, the CDR3 reads TGCGCCAGCAGCCCGCAGCGTTCCACAGATACGCAGTATTTT. Its protein is CASSPQRSTDTQYF.

This chain uses TRBV11-2 with TRBJ2-1; D ambiguous. Looked up from germline, CDR1 is SGHAT and CDR2 is FQNNGV. Between the trimmed V and J ends, which lost 5 bases and 4 bases, there was a span of 6 bases. The CDR3 is made up of 12 amino acids. The CDR3 here is CASSPLYNEQFF. The CDR3 coding sequence is TGTGCCAGCAGCCCCCTATACAATGAGCAGTTCTTC.

This clone was found a few times. This chain uses TRBV21-1 with TRBJ2-2; TRBD1, the D gene given by the table, was not confirmed from the DNA. TRBV21-1 is recorded as a pseudogene. The CDR3 has 13 amino acids. CDR3 region: CATLDRGTGELFF. CDR3 sequence (DNA): TGTGCCACCCTGGACAGGGGAACCGGGGAGCTGTTTTTT.

The rearrangement links TRBV12-5 to TRBJ2-3, with D uncertain. In germline, CDR1 is LGHNT, CDR2 FRNRAP. This CDR3 is built from 13 residues. The V gene lost 2 bases and the J gene lost 4 bases, with 7 bases spanning the gap. CDR3 loop: CASGLFRADTQYF. CDR3 DNA sequence: TGTGCTAGTGGTTTGTTCCGGGCAGATACGCAGTATTTT.

This clone was observed a single time. The rearrangement uses TRBV2 and TRBJ2-7, with 7 bases lining up with TRBD1. Germline CDR1 reads SNHLY; CDR2 reads FYNNEI. The CDR3 covers 13 residues. V gave up 8 bases and J gave up 6 bases; unmatched junction bases: 10. This CDR3 is CASETETGSEQYF. The CDR3 DNA sequence: TGTGCCAGCGAAACGGAGACAGGGAGCGAGCAGTACTTC.

The V and J genes are TRBV6-1 and TRBJ2-2; the D gene is possibly TRBD2 (5 bases). The CDR3 has 15 residues. The V gene lost 5 bases and the J gene lost 5 bases, with 15 bases spanning the gap. CDR1 is MNHNS and CDR2 is SASEGT in the germline V gene. CDR3 DNA sequence: TGTGCCAGCAGTTTTCCCTCGGACTCGACCGGGGAGCTGTTTTTT. It codes for CASSFPSDSTGELFF.

V usage is TRBV2 and J usage is TRBJ2-7; 9 bases are shared with TRBD1. The CDR3 loop spans 21 amino acids. The junction had 31 bases not matched to a gene; V was cut back by 7 bases and J by 6 bases. CDR1 and CDR2 from the germline V gene are SNHLY and FYNNEI. The CDR3 spells CASNRVYKSLTTTGGESEQYF. In DNA form, the CDR3 reads TGTGCCAGCAATCGGGTATATAAGTCCTTAACTACGACAGGGGGAGAGAGCGAGCAGTACTTC.

The V and J genes are TRBV12-5 and TRBJ1-2, with 7 bases lining up with TRBD1. The CDR3 is 15 amino acids. Germline V gives CDR1 LGHNT, CDR2 FRNRAP. The J segment lost 4 bases and the V segment lost 3 bases, leaving 8 bases of the junction unmatched. The CDR3 protein is CASGLAGGLGYGYTF. DNA of the CDR3: TGTGCTAGTGGTTTAGCAGGGGGGTTAGGCTATGGCTACACCTTC.

This sequence joins TRBV7-2 and TRBJ1-1; D is ambiguous. V shed 3 bases and J shed 5 bases, with 7 bases lying between them. Germline V CDR1 and CDR2: SGHTA, FQGNSA. CDR3 length equals 12 residues. The CDR3 protein is CASSFSLTEAFF. CDR3 DNA sequence: TGTGCCAGCAGCTTTTCCTTGACTGAAGCTTTCTTT.

CDR3 nucleotides: TGTGCCAGTAGTACCGGGACAGGGATAGATACGCAGTATTTT. Encoded protein: CASSTGTGIDTQYF. The chain combines TRBV19 with TRBJ2-3, with 9 bases that match TRBD1. Germline CDR1 is LNHDA and CDR2 is SQIVND (reference sequence). The V segment lost 4 bases and the J segment 5 bases; nucleotides outside the gene matches: 4. This CDR3 spans 14 amino acids.

This clone was seen only a few times. The gene calls are TRBV14 and TRBJ2-7; no firm D call. The CDR3 has 13 residues. V shed 5 bases and J shed 3 bases, with 11 bases lying between them. Germline lookup yields CDR1 SGHDN and CDR2 FVKESK. DNA for the CDR3: TGTGCCAGCAGCGACCAGGTGCACTACGAGCAGTACTTC. Its protein product is CASSDQVHYEQYF.

The chain is built from TRBV4-1 and TRBJ2-7; D perhaps matches TRBD1 (6 bases). CDR3 size: 15 residues. The germline V gene has CDR1 MGHRA and CDR2 YSYEKL. Trimming cost V 0 bases and J 3 bases, with 12 bases left between them. The CDR3 is CASSQEPGQSYEQYF. CDR3 coding DNA: TGCGCCAGCAGCCAAGAACCGGGACAAAGCTACGAGCAGTACTTC.

This chain joins TRBV7-7 and TRBJ1-4; D might be TRBD1 (5 bases). The CDR3 length is 13 residues. The germline CDR1 and CDR2 sequences are SSHAT and FNYEAQ (reference sequence). Trimming removed 5 bases from V and 4 bases from J, with 8 bases in between. This chain's CDR3 is CASSAGLNEKLFF. As DNA, the CDR3 is TGTGCCAGCAGCGCGGGACTTAATGAAAAACTGTTTTTT. Looking up the rest from reference TRBV7-7 and TRBJ1-4 gives the full variable domain: GAGVSQSPRYKVTKRGQDVTLRCDPISSHATLYWYQQALGQGPEFLTYFNYEAQPDKSGLPSDRFSAERPEGSISTLTIQRTEQRDSAMYRCASSAGLNEKLFFGSGTQLSVL.

In its sample, this clone was seen a few times. The chain carries TRBV14 and TRBJ1-1, with TRBD1 identical over 7 bases. Unmatched junction bases numbered 9, after V lost 4 bases and J lost 10 bases. Germline V lookup: CDR1 SGHDN, CDR2 FVKESK. This CDR3 is built from 13 residues. CDR3 sequence (DNA): TGTGCCAGCAGCCGAGACAGGGCCCTGGGAGCTTTCTTT. Encoded protein: CASSRDRALGAFF.

This clone was seen a single time. This chain joins TRBV5-8 and TRBJ2-2; no clear D gene. Trimming cost V 4 bases and J 7 bases, with 11 bases left between them. CDR1 is SGHTS, CDR2 YDEGEE, per germline. The CDR3 has 13 residues. The CDR3 nucleotides are TGTGCCAGCAGCGCGGTCCGTGACGGGGAGCTGTTTTTT. Protein product: CASSAVRDGELFF.

The chain employs TRBV6-5 and TRBJ1-3; 7 bases are a match to TRBD1. This CDR3 contains 14 residues. Germline V gives CDR1 MNHEY, CDR2 SVGAGI. V lost 2 bases to trimming and J lost 2 bases; unmatched junction nucleotides: 0. CDR3 bases: TGTGCCAGCAGTTACCAGGGGGCTGGAAACACCATATATTTT. Protein sequence: CASSYQGAGNTIYF.

The CDR3: CSATGSDEQYF. The CDR3 nucleotides read TGCAGTGCGACAGGGTCTGACGAGCAGTACTTC. The rearrangement links TRBV20-1 to TRBJ2-7; 7 bases line up with TRBD1. The CDR3 sequence is 11 residues long. Germline V gives CDR1 DFQATT, CDR2 SNEGSKA (reference sequence). V lost 6 bases and J lost 5; bases outside the gene matches: 4.

The V gene is TRBV5-1, the J gene TRBJ1-1, with 7 positions matching TRBD1. The trim removed 1 base at V and 3 bases at J, leaving 15 bases unmatched. CDR1 and CDR2 (germline): SGHRS, YFSETQ. CDR3 size: 18 residues. The CDR3 region is CASSLWTGAGQGDTEAFF. The CDR3 DNA reads as TGCGCCAGCAGCTTGTGGACTGGCGCGGGGCAGGGGGACACTGAAGCTTTCTTT.